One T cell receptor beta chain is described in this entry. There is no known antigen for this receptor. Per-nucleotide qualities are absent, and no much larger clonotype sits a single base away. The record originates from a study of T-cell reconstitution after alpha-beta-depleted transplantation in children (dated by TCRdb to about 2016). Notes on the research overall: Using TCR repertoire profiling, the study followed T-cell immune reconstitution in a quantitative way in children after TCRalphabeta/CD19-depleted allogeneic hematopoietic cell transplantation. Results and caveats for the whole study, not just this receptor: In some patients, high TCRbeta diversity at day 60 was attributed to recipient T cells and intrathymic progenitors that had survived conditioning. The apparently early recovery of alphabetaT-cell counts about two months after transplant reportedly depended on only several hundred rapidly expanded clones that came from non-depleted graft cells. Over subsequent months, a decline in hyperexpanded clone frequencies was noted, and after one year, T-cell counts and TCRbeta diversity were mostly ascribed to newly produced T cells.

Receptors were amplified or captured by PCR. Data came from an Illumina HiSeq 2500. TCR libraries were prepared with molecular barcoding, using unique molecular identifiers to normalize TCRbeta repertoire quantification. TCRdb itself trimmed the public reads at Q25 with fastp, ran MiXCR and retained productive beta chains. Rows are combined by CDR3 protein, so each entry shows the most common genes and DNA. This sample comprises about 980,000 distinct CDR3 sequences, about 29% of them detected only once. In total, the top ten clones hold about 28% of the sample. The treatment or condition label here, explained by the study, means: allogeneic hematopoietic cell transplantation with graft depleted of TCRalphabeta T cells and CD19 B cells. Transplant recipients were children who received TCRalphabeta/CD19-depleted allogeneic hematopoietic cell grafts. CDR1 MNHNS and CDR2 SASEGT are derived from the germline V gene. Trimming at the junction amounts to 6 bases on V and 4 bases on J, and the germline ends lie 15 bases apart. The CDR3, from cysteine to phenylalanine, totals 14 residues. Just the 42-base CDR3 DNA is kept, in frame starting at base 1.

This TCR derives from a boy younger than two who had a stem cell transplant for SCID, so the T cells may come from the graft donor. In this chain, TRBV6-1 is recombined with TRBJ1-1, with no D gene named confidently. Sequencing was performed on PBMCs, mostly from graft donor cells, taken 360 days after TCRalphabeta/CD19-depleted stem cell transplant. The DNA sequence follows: TGTGCCAGCAGACGTCCGTGGAGCTCCACTGAAGCTTTCTTT. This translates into CASRRPWSSTEAFF.